The clone carrying this TCR beta chain was observed a handful of times. Its target is unknown. This sample was taken from a study of T-cell memory formation after mild COVID-19. Study-wide context: Clusters of TCRs were largely donor specific.

Notes on the study in general: Contracting CD4+ clones sat mainly in CM and EM; CD8+ in EMRA.

V was shortened by 3 bases and J by 0 bases, with 9 bases between the two germline ends. CDR1 and CDR2 (germline): LGHNA, YSLEER. The CDR3 loop spans 16 amino acids. MiXCR, applied by TCRdb to the 5' RACE reads, yields one record per CDR3 protein. The table shows more than 250,000 distinct CDR3 sequences, with around 17% occurring only once. This rearrangement joins TRBV4-3 to TRBJ1-6; possibly TRBD1 for D (6 bases). The TCR sequence derives from a man aged 18 to 30 who had mild COVID-19 (a few samples of this study predate the infection). Cell type and time point are not known. Sequences were obtained from PBMCs or a T cell subset sorted from them (not recorded which). As DNA, the CDR3 is TGCGCCAGCAGCCACCAGGGGAGCTCCTATAATTCACCCCTCCACTTT. Its translation is CASSHQGSSYNSPLHF.